Listed below are T cell receptor beta chains from one sample, sequenced in a study of blood T cell repertoires in COVID-19. The data were produced by immunoSEQ multiplex PCR, yet TCRdb's version contains in-frame clones alone and is incomplete. The table records roughly 190,000 clones, more than 85% of them present only once. Input material: peripheral blood. These receptors all come from a woman older than 75 in a cohort sampled during active or convalescent COVID-19. Both conserved end residues are part of each CDR3. D genes are given only for firm matches. Clone size is given for some rows only: seen once, a few or many times, or a class if the clone is expanded.

clone_size: NA; v_call: TRBV9; d_call: TRBD1; j_call: TRBJ1-2; cdr3_nt: TGTGCCAGCAGCGATAGGACAGGGGGCGGCTATGGCTACACCTTC; cdr3_aa: CASSDRTGGGYGYTF
clone_size: NA; v_call: TRBV5-1; d_call: TRBD1; j_call: TRBJ2-2; cdr3_nt: TGCGCCAGCAGCTTACCCGGGACAGCGAACACCGGGGAGCTGTTTTTT; cdr3_aa: CASSLPGTANTGELFF
clone_size: once; v_call: TRBV7-2; d_call: TRBD2; j_call: TRBJ2-3; cdr3_nt: TGTGCCAGCAGCCTAATCTTGGGGCAGACTAGCGGGTTGACAGATACGCAGTATTTT; cdr3_aa: CASSLILGQTSGLTDTQYF
clone_size: NA; v_call: TRBV9; d_call: NA; j_call: TRBJ2-2; cdr3_nt: TGTGCCAGCAGCGTATCCGCGACTAACACCGGGGAGCTGTTTTTT; cdr3_aa: CASSVSATNTGELFF
clone_size: NA; v_call: TRBV6-5; d_call: NA; j_call: TRBJ2-4; cdr3_nt: TGTGCCAGCAGAGAGACAGGGAGGACAAACATTCAGTACTTC; cdr3_aa: CASRETGRTNIQYF
clone_size: NA; v_call: TRBV30; d_call: TRBD1; j_call: TRBJ1-5; cdr3_nt: TGTGCCTGCGACAGGGGAACGGGCAATCAGCCCCAGCATTTT; cdr3_aa: CACDRGTGNQPQHF
clone_size: NA; v_call: TRBV21-1; d_call: NA; j_call: TRBJ1-2; cdr3_nt: TGTGCCAGCAGCGCCCCTAGGGGGGGCGCGGCTAACTATGGCTACACCTTC; cdr3_aa: CASSAPRGGAANYGYTF
clone_size: NA; v_call: TRBV30; d_call: TRBD1; j_call: TRBJ2-3; cdr3_nt: TGTGCCTGGAGTGTACAGGACAGGGAGAGGCAGTATTTT; cdr3_aa: CAWSVQDRERQYF
clone_size: few; v_call: TRBV4-2; d_call: NA; j_call: TRBJ1-2; cdr3_nt: TGTGCCAGCAGCCAAAGAAGCAGGGAAGGCTACACCTTC; cdr3_aa: CASSQRSREGYTF
clone_size: NA; v_call: TRBV5-6; d_call: NA; j_call: TRBJ2-2; cdr3_nt: TGTGCCAGCAGCGCCCAGTACACCGGGGAGCTGTTTTTT; cdr3_aa: CASSAQYTGELFF
clone_size: once; v_call: TRBV19; d_call: NA; j_call: TRBJ2-2; cdr3_nt: TGTGCCAGTAGTATAATCGAGACAGTAGTGAACACCGGGGAGCTGTTTTTT; cdr3_aa: CASSIIETVVNTGELFF
clone_size: NA; v_call: TRBV18; d_call: TRBD2; j_call: TRBJ2-3; cdr3_nt: TGTGCCAGCTCACCACCGAGCATGTATACTAGCGGTTCCACAGATACGCAGTATTTT; cdr3_aa: CASSPPSMYTSGSTDTQYF
clone_size: NA; v_call: TRBV7-2; d_call: NA; j_call: TRBJ2-5; cdr3_nt: TGTGCCAGCAGCTTAAATCCCGACAGGATTCTCCAGTACTTC; cdr3_aa: CASSLNPDRILQYF
clone_size: NA; v_call: TRBV7-8; d_call: TRBD2; j_call: TRBJ2-5; cdr3_nt: TGTGCCAGCAGCCAACCCTTTGGCCGGCGGGAGGGAGAGACCCAGTACTTC; cdr3_aa: CASSQPFGRREGETQYF
clone_size: NA; v_call: TRBV11-2; d_call: NA; j_call: TRBJ2-6; cdr3_nt: TGTGCCAGCAGCTTATTTCAAACTGGGGCCAACGTCCTGACTTTC; cdr3_aa: CASSLFQTGANVLTF
clone_size: NA; v_call: TRBV19; d_call: TRBD2; j_call: TRBJ2-3; cdr3_nt: TGTGCCAGTAGTATTTCGGGAGGAGGCACAGATACGCAGTATTTT; cdr3_aa: CASSISGGGTDTQYF
clone_size: NA; v_call: TRBV5-4; d_call: NA; j_call: TRBJ2-3; cdr3_nt: TGTGCCAGCAGCTTGGGATTACAGGGCTCGAGAGATACGCAGTATTTT; cdr3_aa: CASSLGLQGSRDTQYF
clone_size: NA; v_call: TRBV6-5; d_call: TRBD2; j_call: TRBJ2-2; cdr3_nt: TGTGCCAGCAGATATACTAGCGGGAATACCGGGGAGCTGTTTTTT; cdr3_aa: CASRYTSGNTGELFF
clone_size: NA; v_call: TRBV5-4; d_call: NA; j_call: TRBJ1-4; cdr3_nt: TGTGCCAGCAGCGCACCGGGCGGGACGGATGAAAAACTGTTTTTT; cdr3_aa: CASSAPGGTDEKLFF
clone_size: NA; v_call: TRBV5-6; d_call: TRBD1; j_call: TRBJ2-7; cdr3_nt: TGTGCCAGCAAGACAGGGGGCGTCTACGAGCAGTACTTC; cdr3_aa: CASKTGGVYEQYF
clone_size: NA; v_call: TRBV19; d_call: NA; j_call: TRBJ2-1; cdr3_nt: TGTGCCAGTAGTAAGGCAGACTTTAGCTCCTACAATGAGCAGTTCTTC; cdr3_aa: CASSKADFSSYNEQFF
clone_size: NA; v_call: TRBV6-5; d_call: NA; j_call: TRBJ1-5; cdr3_nt: TGTGCCAGCAGTTCAACGGTTCGTGATCAGCCCCAGCATTTT; cdr3_aa: CASSSTVRDQPQHF
clone_size: NA; v_call: TRBV3-1/TRBV3-2; d_call: TRBD2; j_call: TRBJ2-2; cdr3_nt: TGTGCCAGCAGCCCCCGGCCGGGACTAGCCCGGAGAACCGGGGAGCTGTTTTTT; cdr3_aa: CASSPRPGLARRTGELFF
clone_size: NA; v_call: TRBV21-1; d_call: NA; j_call: TRBJ1-5; cdr3_nt: TGTGCCAGCAGCAAGGACAGGGCCAATCAGCCCCAGCATTTT; cdr3_aa: CASSKDRANQPQHF
clone_size: NA; v_call: TRBV7-9; d_call: TRBD1; j_call: TRBJ1-6; cdr3_nt: TGTGCCAGCAGCCTCGGACAGGGGAGCTCCTATAATTCACCCCTCCACTTT; cdr3_aa: CASSLGQGSSYNSPLHF
clone_size: few; v_call: TRBV11-2; d_call: TRBD1; j_call: TRBJ1-1; cdr3_nt: TGTGCCAGCAGCTTATCGGGACAGGGGCCCACTGAAGCTTTCTTT; cdr3_aa: CASSLSGQGPTEAFF
clone_size: NA; v_call: TRBV3-1/TRBV3-2; d_call: TRBD2; j_call: TRBJ2-1; cdr3_nt: TGTGCCAGCAGCCGACAGGGACTAGCGCCTTACAATGAGCAGTTCTTC; cdr3_aa: CASSRQGLAPYNEQFF
clone_size: NA; v_call: TRBV27; d_call: TRBD1; j_call: TRBJ1-4; cdr3_nt: TGTGCCAGCAGTGCACCGGGACAGGGGGAGGAAAAACTGTTTTTT; cdr3_aa: CASSAPGQGEEKLFF
clone_size: NA; v_call: TRBV7-9; d_call: NA; j_call: TRBJ2-1; cdr3_nt: TGTGCCAGCAGTTCCTCCGGGACACCGATAAGAGGGAATGAGCAGTTCTTC; cdr3_aa: CASSSSGTPIRGNEQFF
clone_size: NA; v_call: TRBV10-3; d_call: NA; j_call: TRBJ1-4; cdr3_nt: TGTGCCATCAGTGATAGCGGGAAAGAAAAACTGTTTTTT; cdr3_aa: CAISDSGKEKLFF
clone_size: few; v_call: TRBV12-5; d_call: NA; j_call: TRBJ1-2; cdr3_nt: TGTGCTAGTGGCCCTCAGTCAGGGAACTATGGCTACACCTTC; cdr3_aa: CASGPQSGNYGYTF
clone_size: few; v_call: TRBV7-9; d_call: NA; j_call: TRBJ1-1; cdr3_nt: TGTGCCAGCCAGCTTATGGGACTGCTGAACACTGAAGCTTTCTTT; cdr3_aa: CASQLMGLLNTEAFF
clone_size: NA; v_call: TRBV18; d_call: TRBD1; j_call: TRBJ1-1; cdr3_nt: TGTGCCAGCTCAACCCGGACAGGGAACACTGAAGCTTTCTTT; cdr3_aa: CASSTRTGNTEAFF
clone_size: NA; v_call: TRBV6-5; d_call: NA; j_call: TRBJ1-1; cdr3_nt: TGTGCCAGCAGCAACAGGGTTGCGAACACTGAAGCTTTCTTT; cdr3_aa: CASSNRVANTEAFF
clone_size: NA; v_call: TRBV27; d_call: TRBD1; j_call: TRBJ1-2; cdr3_nt: TGTGCCAGCAGTCCCAGGGGGGATGGCTACACCTTC; cdr3_aa: CASSPRGDGYTF
clone_size: NA; v_call: TRBV4-2; d_call: NA; j_call: TRBJ1-1; cdr3_nt: TGTGCCAGCAGCCATGAGCCAGGGGAGCGTGGGAACACTGAAGCTTTCTTT; cdr3_aa: CASSHEPGERGNTEAFF
clone_size: NA; v_call: TRBV25-1; d_call: NA; j_call: TRBJ2-1; cdr3_nt: TGTGCCAGCTTCTCGGGATACAATGAGCAGTTCTTC; cdr3_aa: CASFSGYNEQFF
clone_size: NA; v_call: TRBV18; d_call: TRBD2; j_call: TRBJ2-3; cdr3_nt: TGTGCCAGCTCACCGTCCGGGGGGAACACAGATACGCAGTATTTT; cdr3_aa: CASSPSGGNTDTQYF
clone_size: NA; v_call: TRBV30; d_call: NA; j_call: TRBJ2-1; cdr3_nt: TGTGCCTGCTTCATGGGAGGTCACAATGAGCAGTTCTTC; cdr3_aa: CACFMGGHNEQFF
clone_size: NA; v_call: TRBV28; d_call: NA; j_call: TRBJ1-1; cdr3_nt: TGTGCCAGCAGTTTTGAGAACAGGGAAGCTTTCTTT; cdr3_aa: CASSFENREAFF
clone_size: NA; v_call: TRBV7-8; d_call: NA; j_call: TRBJ1-2; cdr3_nt: TGTGCCAGCAGCGAGACTTGGGGGGACTATGGCTACACCTTC; cdr3_aa: CASSETWGDYGYTF
clone_size: NA; v_call: TRBV19; d_call: NA; j_call: TRBJ2-3; cdr3_nt: TGTGCCAGTAGTATGGGCTTAACCGATACGCAGTATTTT; cdr3_aa: CASSMGLTDTQYF
clone_size: NA; v_call: TRBV18; d_call: NA; j_call: TRBJ2-4; cdr3_nt: TGTGCCAGCTCCCGGATCCCGGAGGGGGCTATACTTCTAGCCAAAAACATTCAGTACTTC; cdr3_aa: CASSRIPEGAILLAKNIQYF
clone_size: NA; v_call: TRBV9; d_call: TRBD1; j_call: TRBJ2-2; cdr3_nt: TGTGCCAGCAGCCCTCGAACCGGGACAGACTACGACGCGAACACCGGGGAGCTGTTTTTT; cdr3_aa: CASSPRTGTDYDANTGELFF
clone_size: NA; v_call: TRBV27; d_call: TRBD2; j_call: TRBJ2-6; cdr3_nt: TGTGCCAGCAGTTTAATACTAGCGGGTGGTGGGGCCAACGTCCTGACTTTC; cdr3_aa: CASSLILAGGGANVLTF
clone_size: NA; v_call: TRBV9; d_call: TRBD1; j_call: TRBJ1-2; cdr3_nt: TGTGCCAGCAGCGTTGGGGGGACAGTTGGCTACACCTTC; cdr3_aa: CASSVGGTVGYTF
clone_size: NA; v_call: TRBV9; d_call: NA; j_call: TRBJ2-5; cdr3_nt: TGTGCCAGTTCAATAGCGGTCCAAGAGACCCAGTACTTC; cdr3_aa: CASSIAVQETQYF
clone_size: once; v_call: TRBV24-1; d_call: TRBD2; j_call: TRBJ2-1; cdr3_nt: TGTGCCACCAGTGATTCTAGCGGGAGACAAAATGAGCAGTTCTTC; cdr3_aa: CATSDSSGRQNEQFF
clone_size: NA; v_call: TRBV30; d_call: TRBD2; j_call: TRBJ2-1; cdr3_nt: TGTGCCTGGAGGGGGGGACTAGCGGGCTTCTTCAATGAGCAGTTCTTC; cdr3_aa: CAWRGGLAGFFNEQFF
clone_size: NA; v_call: TRBV7-8; d_call: NA; j_call: TRBJ2-1; cdr3_nt: TGTGCCAGCAGCCGAGTCAGGGAATATCACAATGAGCAGTTCTTC; cdr3_aa: CASSRVREYHNEQFF
clone_size: once; v_call: TRBV28; d_call: TRBD1; j_call: TRBJ2-4; cdr3_nt: TGTGCCAGCAGTCCCCCCGGGACAGGGGTAAACATTCAGTACTTC; cdr3_aa: CASSPPGTGVNIQYF
clone_size: NA; v_call: TRBV3-1/TRBV3-2; d_call: NA; j_call: TRBJ1-2; cdr3_nt: TGTGCCAGCAGCCAAGGGGCAGACTATGGCTACACCTTC; cdr3_aa: CASSQGADYGYTF
clone_size: once; v_call: TRBV15; d_call: NA; j_call: TRBJ2-1; cdr3_nt: TGTGCCACCGACCCTTTTGGGAGCTCCTACAATGAGCAGTTCTTC; cdr3_aa: CATDPFGSSYNEQFF
clone_size: NA; v_call: TRBV5-1; d_call: NA; j_call: TRBJ1-4; cdr3_nt: TGCGCCAGCAGCTTGGACAGGGCTAATGAAAAACTGTTTTTT; cdr3_aa: CASSLDRANEKLFF
clone_size: NA; v_call: TRBV15; d_call: NA; j_call: TRBJ1-5; cdr3_nt: TGTGCCACCAGCAGACCCTACAGGTCGCTCAATCAGCCCCAGCATTTT; cdr3_aa: CATSRPYRSLNQPQHF
clone_size: NA; v_call: TRBV4-1; d_call: TRBD2; j_call: TRBJ2-1; cdr3_nt: TGCGCCAGCAGCCAAGCCTCCTTTGATAGCGGGATTGCCAATGAGCAGTTCTTC; cdr3_aa: CASSQASFDSGIANEQFF
clone_size: NA; v_call: TRBV6-5; d_call: NA; j_call: TRBJ1-6; cdr3_nt: TGTGCCAGCAGCCTGCGGGGGGGCGGCATGGTACCCCTCCACTTT; cdr3_aa: CASSLRGGGMVPLHF